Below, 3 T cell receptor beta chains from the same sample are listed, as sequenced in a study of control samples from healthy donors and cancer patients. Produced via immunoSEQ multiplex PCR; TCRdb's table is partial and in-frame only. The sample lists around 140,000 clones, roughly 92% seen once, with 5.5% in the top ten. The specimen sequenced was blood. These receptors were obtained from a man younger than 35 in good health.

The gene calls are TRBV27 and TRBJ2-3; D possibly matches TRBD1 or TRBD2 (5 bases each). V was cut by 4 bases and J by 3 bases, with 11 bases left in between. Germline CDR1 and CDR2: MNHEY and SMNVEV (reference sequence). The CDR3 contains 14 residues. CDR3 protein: CASSSRGRTDTQYF. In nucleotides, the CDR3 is TGTGCCAGCAGTTCGAGGGGCCGTACAGATACGCAGTATTTT.

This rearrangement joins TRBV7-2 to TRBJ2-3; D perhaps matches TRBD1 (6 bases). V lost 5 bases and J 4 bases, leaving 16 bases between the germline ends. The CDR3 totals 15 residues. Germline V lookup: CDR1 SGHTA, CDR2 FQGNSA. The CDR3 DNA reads TGTGCCAGCAGCCCGCAGGGGCTTCGGGCAGATACGCAGTATTTT. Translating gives CASSPQGLRADTQYF.

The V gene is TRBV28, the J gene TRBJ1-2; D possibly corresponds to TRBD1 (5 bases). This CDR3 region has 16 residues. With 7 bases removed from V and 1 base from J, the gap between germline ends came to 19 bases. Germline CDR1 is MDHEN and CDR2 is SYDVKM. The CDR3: CASTRTRGWYNYGYTF. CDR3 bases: TGTGCCAGCACGAGAACGAGGGGTTGGTATAACTATGGCTACACCTTC.